Below are 14 T cell receptor beta chains sequenced from a single sample in a study of blood T cell repertoires in COVID-19. Sequencing used immunoSEQ multiplex PCR; TCRdb keeps in-frame clones, though not all of them. Here the sample spans some 68,000 clones, about 91% being singletons. Sequenced: peripheral blood. The receptors were gathered from a man aged 45 to 65 with active COVID-19.

The gene calls are TRBV2 and TRBJ2-5; D perhaps matches TRBD1 (6 bases). V lost 4 bases, J lost 1 base, and 10 bases lay in between. This CDR3 spans 14 amino acids. The germline V gene has CDR1 SNHLY and CDR2 FYNNEI. CDR3 DNA sequence: TGTGCCAGCAGTGCAGGGGCCGCCCAAGAGACCCAGTACTTC. It codes for CASSAGAAQETQYF.

The chain carries TRBV10-3 and TRBJ2-5; 11 bases are a match to TRBD2. The V gene's germline CDR1 is ENHRY and CDR2 SYGVKD. V lost 6 bases to trimming and J lost 5 bases; unmatched junction nucleotides: 5. The CDR3 totals 14 residues. The CDR3 spells CAIRSSGGAETQYF. In DNA form, the CDR3 reads TGTGCCATCAGAAGTAGCGGGGGGGCTGAGACCCAGTACTTC.

This sequence joins TRBV7-2 and TRBJ2-2; D possibly corresponds to TRBD2 (6 bases). The CDR3 spans 15 residues. Trimming pared 2 bases from V and 6 bases from J, leaving 13 bases between. Germline V gene sequence: CDR1 SGHTA, CDR2 FQGNSA. CDR3 sequence (DNA): TGTGCCAGCAGCTTACAGGGACTCCTGGCCGGGGAGCTGTTTTTT. Translated, it gives CASSLQGLLAGELFF.

The rearrangement joins TRBV7-2 to TRBJ2-5; D is perhaps TRBD1 (6 bases). Deletions cut 5 bases from V and 4 bases from J, with 14 bases between. Germline CDR1 reads SGHTA; CDR2 reads FQGNSA. The CDR3 covers 14 residues. CDR3 coding DNA: TGTGCCAGCAGCCCGACAGGTTTACTAGAGACCCAGTACTTC. Protein sequence: CASSPTGLLETQYF.

The J gene is TRBJ2-5, the V gene TRBV5-3, with D possibly being TRBD1 (6 bases). TRBV5-3 is classed as an ORF, of uncertain function. With 4 bases removed from V and 3 bases from J, the gap between germline ends came to 16 bases. The CDR3 consists of 15 residues. CDR3 amino acids: CARSTEGQAKETQYF. As DNA, the CDR3 is TGTGCCAGAAGCACCGAGGGACAAGCAAAAGAGACCCAGTACTTC.

J is TRBJ1-1 and V is TRBV11-2; D remains unclear. Germline assignment: CDR1 SGHAT and CDR2 FQNNGV. The CDR3 runs to 12 residues. Trimming took off 5 bases at V and 8 bases at J, with 12 bases between the two ends. The CDR3 region is CASSLGAGEAFF. The CDR3 DNA sequence: TGTGCCAGCAGCCTCGGAGCGGGCGAAGCTTTCTTT.

The DNA for the CDR3 is TGTGCCAGCAGCTTCCGGGACAGGGGAACCGGGGAGCTGTTTTTT. As protein: CASSFRDRGTGELFF. The chain couples TRBV3-1 (or the pseudogene TRBV3-2) to TRBJ2-2; 10 nucleotides align to TRBD1. The CDR3 sequence is 15 residues long. The trim removed 5 bases at V and 5 bases at J, leaving 5 bases unmatched. Germline V CDR1 and CDR2: LGHDT, YNNKEL (reference sequence).

This clone has a single count. The genes are TRBV2 and TRBJ2-7; D may be TRBD1 (6 bases). The CDR3 has 18 amino acids. V shed 3 bases and J shed 0 bases, with 21 bases lying between them. Germline loops: CDR1 SNHLY, CDR2 FYNNEI. Here the CDR3 reads CASSEPQGPTGHSYEQYF. DNA for the CDR3: TGTGCCAGCAGTGAGCCCCAGGGGCCCACTGGACACTCCTACGAGCAGTACTTC.

The sample holds a few counts of this clone. V gene TRBV6-5 combines with J gene TRBJ1-5, with D possibly TRBD1 on 6 matching bases. This CDR3 has 15 amino acids. Germline-derived CDR1 and CDR2 are MNHEY and SVGAGI. Trimming pared 7 bases from V and 9 bases from J, leaving 22 bases between. For the CDR3, the DNA is TGTGCCAGCAACCGGATGGACAGCTCGCCGGGGCCCCAGCATTTT. This sequence encodes CASNRMDSSPGPQHF.

CDR3 in amino acids: CSVEGPPRTGGKSNYGYTF. The CDR3, as DNA: TGCAGCGTTGAAGGCCCCCCGAGGACAGGGGGCAAAAGTAACTATGGCTACACCTTC. The chain has TRBV29-1 and TRBJ1-2, with TRBD1 matching over 11 bases. V was pared by 1 base and J by 1 base, with 14 bases of the junction left unmatched. This CDR3 has 19 residues. In germline, CDR1 is SQVTM, CDR2 ANQGSEA.

The chain joins TRBV7-8 to TRBJ2-7; TRBD2 matches 8 bases. This CDR3 region has 14 residues. With 3 bases clipped from V and 3 bases from J, the junction kept 4 bases outside the gene matches. Germline CDR1 and CDR2: SGHVS and FQNEAQ. CDR3 sequence: CASSFGSGGYEQYF. CDR3 DNA sequence: TGTGCCAGCAGCTTTGGAAGCGGGGGCTACGAGCAGTACTTC.

The chain recombines TRBV27 with TRBJ2-3; D perhaps matches TRBD1 (6 bases). Germline V lookup: CDR1 MNHEY, CDR2 SMNVEV (reference sequence). There are 17 residues in the CDR3. V shed 6 bases and J shed 0 bases, with 19 bases lying between them. CDR3: CASRQGSILISTDTQYF. The CDR3 bases are TGTGCCAGCAGGCAGGGGTCCATCCTTATTAGCACAGATACGCAGTATTTT.

This chain uses TRBV5-5 with TRBJ1-2; 8 nucleotides agree with TRBD1. The CDR3 runs to 14 residues. V shed 4 bases, J shed 3 bases, and the junction held 5 bases outside the gene matches. Germline CDR1 is SGHKS and CDR2 is YYEKEE (reference sequence). CDR3 region: CASSPGQAHYGYTF. The CDR3 DNA sequence: TGTGCCAGCAGCCCGGGACAGGCTCACTATGGCTACACCTTC.

Concerning this clone: Mismatch with germline at one junction end may stem from a read error. This chain joins TRBV2 and TRBJ2-2; 7 nucleotides line up with TRBD1. Germline values: CDR1 SNHLY, CDR2 FYNNEI. The CDR3 has 14 amino acids. The CDR3 nucleotides read TGTGCCAGCAGCGAAGGGGGCAACACCGGGGAGCTGTTTTTT. It is translated as CASSEGGNTGELFF.